This entry lists 29 T cell receptor beta chains sequenced from one sample in a study of T cells after yellow fever vaccination. MiXCR, applied by TCRdb to the 5' RACE reads, yields one record per CDR3 protein. The sample yields approximately 47,000 distinct CDR3 sequences, 5% to 7% seen once. The sequencing used PBMCs, either bulk or a sorted T-cell subset (CD4+, CD8+, memory, or dextramer-sorted; not recorded which), collected 45 days after the yellow fever booster vaccination. These receptors were taken from a man aged 25 to 40 who received the YFV17D yellow fever vaccine.

This clonotype was counted ten times or more. V and J are TRBV12-3 or TRBV12-4 and TRBJ2-5, with D unresolved. CDR3 length: 13 amino acids. V was shortened by 8 bases and J by 1 base, with 11 bases between the two germline ends. CDR3 sequence (DNA): TGTGCCAGCCGGGCTTGGGGCCAAGAGACCCAGTACTTC. Its protein product is CASRAWGQETQYF.

In its sample, this clonotype was seen many times. J is TRBJ2-3 and V is TRBV29-1; 8 bases line up with TRBD1. CDR3 length equals 13 residues. V lost 7 bases to trimming and J lost 7 bases; unmatched junction nucleotides: 10. In germline, CDR1 is SQVTM, CDR2 ANQGSEA. The CDR3 DNA reads as TGCAGCGCCGGTGGACAGGGAGGAAATACGCAGTATTTT. Translated, it gives CSAGGQGGNTQYF.

This clonotype was counted ten times or more. This chain joins TRBV5-6 and TRBJ2-5; a weak D match, TRBD1 (6 bases). V lost 2 bases and J 3 bases, leaving 17 bases between the germline ends. This CDR3 has 16 residues. CDR1 SGHDT and CDR2 YYEEEE come from the germline V gene. The DNA of the CDR3 is TGTGCCAGCAGCTTCGTGATTACAGGGAATAAAGAGACCCAGTACTTC. As protein: CASSFVITGNKETQYF.

The chain joins TRBV27 to TRBJ2-1; 7 bases are a match to TRBD2. The CDR3 spans 17 residues. Germline V lookup: CDR1 MNHEY, CDR2 SMNVEV (reference sequence). Unmatched junction bases numbered 7, after V lost 0 bases and J lost 2 bases. The chain's CDR3 is CASSLSRGRSPYNEQFF. The CDR3 bases are TGTGCCAGCAGTTTATCACGCGGGAGATCCCCCTACAATGAGCAGTTCTTC.

This clonotype has a handful of counts. The V gene is TRBV20-1, the J gene TRBJ2-1; D gene uncertain. V lost 8 bases to trimming and J lost 7 bases, with 18 bases between them. The length of the CDR3 is 13 residues. The germline V gene encodes CDR1 DFQATT and CDR2 SNEGSKA (reference sequence). In nucleotides, the CDR3 is TGCAGTCCCTTCCTAGATCGAGAAAATGAGCAGTTCTTC. Amino acids: CSPFLDRENEQFF.

This clonotype occurred many times. V and J are TRBV4-2 and TRBJ2-5; D gene uncertain. V was clipped by 0 bases and J by 1 base, with 12 bases between them. CDR3 length equals 16 residues. Per the germline V gene, CDR1 is LGHNA and CDR2 is YNFKEQ. CDR3 residues: CASSQDQFGPQETQYF. The CDR3 nucleotides are TGTGCCAGCAGCCAAGATCAGTTCGGGCCCCAAGAGACCCAGTACTTC.

This clonotype showed up just a few times. The V call is TRBV12-3 or TRBV12-4, the J call TRBJ2-7; possibly TRBD2 for D (7 bases). The CDR3 is made up of 19 amino acids. V lost 1 base to trimming and J lost 0 bases, with 22 bases between them. In DNA form, the CDR3 reads TGTGCCAGCAGTTTAGTAGGTGGGGGGGGGGCTCTGAGCTCCTACGAGCAGTACTTC. Protein sequence: CASSLVGGGGALSSYEQYF.

Many counts were recorded for this clonotype. The rearrangement links TRBV3-1 to TRBJ2-7, with 7 bases identical to TRBD1. Trimming took 2 bases from V and 2 from J; bases not matched to a gene: 6. CDR1 is LGHDT and CDR2 is YNNKEL in the germline V gene (reference sequence). This CDR3 has 15 residues. Written as DNA, the CDR3 is TGTGCCAGCAGCCAACCGAGGACAGGCCCCTACGAGCAGTACTTC. Residues: CASSQPRTGPYEQYF.

This clonotype was detected ten times or more. The chain employs TRBV12-3 or TRBV12-4 and TRBJ2-7; 12 bases map to TRBD2. The CDR3 length is 16 residues. V lost 3 bases, J lost 6 bases, and 9 bases stayed unmatched. CDR3: CASSFQTSGRGREQYF. The CDR3 DNA follows: TGTGCCAGCAGTTTTCAGACTAGCGGGAGAGGTCGCGAGCAGTACTTC.

Many counts were recorded for this clonotype. The chain joins TRBV14 to TRBJ1-3; D ambiguous. This CDR3 is built from 14 residues. The germline V and J ends were trimmed by 4 bases and 2 bases, with 9 bases remaining between them. The germline V gene encodes CDR1 SGHDN and CDR2 FVKESK. This CDR3 is CASSPLGPGNTIYF. As DNA, the CDR3 is TGTGCCAGCAGCCCCCTAGGTCCTGGAAACACCATATATTTT.

The V and J genes are TRBV29-1 and TRBJ1-2; maybe TRBD1 (5 bases). V lost 1 base and J 10 bases, leaving 16 bases between the germline ends. Per the germline V gene, CDR1 is SQVTM and CDR2 is ANQGSEA. The CDR3 loop spans 13 amino acids. CDR3 in amino acids: CSVEGGRVGLYTF. The CDR3 region has the DNA TGCAGCGTTGAAGGGGGGAGAGTAGGACTCTACACCTTC. Supplemented by reference TRBV29-1 and TRBJ1-2, the full variable domain reads SAVISQKPSRDICQRGTSLTIQCQVDSQVTMMFWYRQQPGQSLTLIATANQGSEATYESGFVIDKFPISRPNLTFSTLTVSNMSPEDSSIYLCSVEGGRVGLYTFGSGTRLTVV.

This clonotype was seen repeatedly, ten times or more. This sequence joins TRBV15 and TRBJ1-5; D unclear. Trimming removed 0 bases from V and 3 bases from J, with 9 bases in between. The CDR3 is 15 amino acids. CDR1 is LNHNV, CDR2 YYDKDF, per germline (reference sequence). CDR3 sequence reads: CATSRDGQANQPQHF. The CDR3 nucleotides read TGTGCCACCAGCAGAGATGGGCAGGCCAATCAGCCCCAGCATTTT.

This clonotype occurred many times. The chain carries TRBV6-2 or TRBV6-3 and TRBJ2-7; possibly TRBD1 for D (5 bases). In germline, CDR1 is MNHEY, CDR2 SVGEGT. This CDR3 is built from 15 residues. Between the trimmed V and J ends, which lost 6 bases and 1 base, there was a span of 16 bases. CDR3 nucleotide sequence: TGTGCCAGCAGCCCCGCAGGGATAATATCCTACGAGCAGTACTTC. Translating gives CASSPAGIISYEQYF.

The V and J genes are TRBV6-1 and TRBJ2-7; D is possibly TRBD1 (5 bases). This CDR3 is built from 15 residues. Trimming took off 4 bases at V and 5 bases at J, with 18 bases between the two ends. Germline-derived CDR1 and CDR2 are MNHNS and SASEGT. The CDR3 loop reads CASSAPGFQGHEQYF. The CDR3 DNA sequence: TGTGCCAGCAGTGCTCCCGGATTTCAGGGCCACGAGCAGTACTTC.

This clonotype was seen once. With a much larger clone just one base away, this may be a read error. V is TRBV25-1 and J is TRBJ2-5; the D is unclear. This CDR3 region has 14 residues. V dropped 2 bases and J dropped 4 bases, with 11 bases sitting between them. Looked up from germline, CDR1 is MGHDK and CDR2 is SYGVNS. This CDR3 reads CASSESASLETQYF. CDR3 DNA sequence: TGTGCCAGCAGTGAAAGCGCCTCTTTAGAGACCCAGTACTTC.

This clonotype occurred a few times. V and J are TRBV20-1 and TRBJ2-5; D is ambiguous. V gave up 5 bases and J gave up 0 bases, with 10 bases separating them. Germline V gives CDR1 DFQATT, CDR2 SNEGSKA (reference sequence). CDR3 length: 13 amino acids. In DNA, the CDR3 is TGCAGTGCTGCCCGACGGAACCAAGAGACCCAGTACTTC. Translated: CSAARRNQETQYF.

This chain links TRBV7-2 with TRBJ1-2; D remains ambiguous. Germline V CDR1 and CDR2: SGHTA, FQGNSA. The CDR3 length is 13 residues. Trimming pared 5 bases from V and 1 base from J, leaving 8 bases between. CDR3 in amino acids: CASSPDNNYGYTF. The CDR3 DNA follows: TGTGCCAGCAGCCCCGACAATAACTATGGCTACACCTTC.

This clonotype was detected many times. The V gene is TRBV7-2, the J gene TRBJ2-7; 10 positions match TRBD2. CDR3 length equals 14 residues. Germline V gives CDR1 SGHTA, CDR2 FQGNSA. V shed 2 bases, J shed 5 bases, and the junction held 3 bases outside the gene matches. CDR3: CASSLLAGVNEQYF. CDR3 DNA sequence: TGTGCCAGCAGCTTACTAGCGGGAGTAAACGAGCAGTACTTC.

This clonotype showed up many times. This chain links TRBV19 with TRBJ2-7; no firm D call. The CDR3 is made up of 12 amino acids. V was cut by 6 bases and J by 3 bases, with 9 bases left in between. The germline CDR1 and CDR2 sequences are LNHDA and SQIVND (reference sequence). The CDR3 is CASRPGCYEQYF. The CDR3 bases are TGTGCCAGTAGACCAGGATGCTACGAGCAGTACTTC.

This clonotype was observed many times. Germline is not matched at one junction end, which may reflect a read error. This chain links TRBV10-2 with TRBJ2-2, with D perhaps matching TRBD2 (6 bases). This CDR3 comprises 15 residues. The V gene's germline CDR1 is WSHSY and CDR2 SAAADI. CDR3 loop: CASRDPGLLTGDLFF. As DNA, the CDR3 is TGCGCCAGCAGGGACCCGGGACTCTTGACCGGGGACCTGTTTTTT.

This clonotype has at least ten counts. V and J are TRBV20-1 and TRBJ1-1; 7 bases map to TRBD1. V lost 6 bases, J lost 1 base, and 8 bases stayed unmatched. The CDR3 totals 14 residues. Per the germline V gene, CDR1 is DFQATT and CDR2 is SNEGSKA (reference sequence). The CDR3 sequence is CSARQGGENTEAFF. The CDR3 region has the DNA TGCAGTGCGAGACAGGGAGGGGAGAACACTGAAGCTTTCTTT.

This rearrangement joins TRBV14 to TRBJ2-7; maybe TRBD2 (5 bases). Trimming removed 0 bases at V and 0 bases at J, with 12 bases between. The CDR3 extends over 16 amino acids. CDR1 and CDR2 from the germline V gene are SGHDN and FVKESK. CDR3 in amino acids: CASSQDFPGSSYEQYF. DNA for the CDR3: TGTGCCAGCAGCCAAGATTTCCCGGGGAGCTCCTACGAGCAGTACTTC.

A note on this clonotype: An end of the junction does not agree with germline; a read error may underlie this. The chain combines TRBV10-3 with TRBJ2-2; D is perhaps TRBD1 (6 bases). Looked up from germline, CDR1 is ENHRY and CDR2 is SYGVKD. CDR3 size: 19 residues. CDR3 DNA sequence: TGTGCCCTCAGTGTCTTACCGGGACATTCCTCACAAACCGGCGGGGAGCTGTTTTTT. This translates into CALSVLPGHSSQTGGELFF.

This clonotype was observed at least ten times. The V and J genes are TRBV2 and TRBJ1-4; 7 nucleotides agree with TRBD1. V trimming: 11 bases; J trimming: 7 bases; junction bases outside the gene matches: 7. The CDR3 runs to 12 residues. Germline V gives CDR1 SNHLY, CDR2 FYNNEI. CDR3 residues: CASRQGTEKLFF. CDR3 coding DNA: TGTGCCTCCCGACAGGGTACTGAAAAACTGTTTTTT. Full variable domain (remainder filled in from reference TRBV2 and TRBJ1-4): EPEVTQTPSHQVTQMGQEVILRCVPISNHLYFYWYRQILGQKVEFLVSFYNNEISEKSEIFDDQFSVERPDGSNFTLKIRSTKLEDSAMYFCASRQGTEKLFFGSGTQLSVL.

This clonotype was recorded at least ten times. The V and J genes are TRBV7-9 and TRBJ2-7; no definite D call. Trimming left V 5 bases short and J 2 bases short, with 16 bases between. CDR3 length equals 15 residues. The germline V gene encodes CDR1 SEHNR and CDR2 FQNEAQ (reference sequence). CDR3 residues: CASSPLALAAYEQYF. In nucleotides, the CDR3 is TGTGCCAGCAGCCCCCTTGCACTCGCGGCCTACGAGCAGTACTTC.

This clonotype came up many times. This chain joins TRBV20-1 and TRBJ1-1, with D hard to call. This CDR3 spans 13 amino acids. Germline-derived CDR1 and CDR2 are DFQATT and SNEGSKA (reference sequence). V gave up 3 bases and J gave up 6 bases, with 14 bases separating them. The CDR3 DNA reads TGCAGTGCTAGTGTGCTCTCGGGATCTGAAGCTTTCTTT. It codes for CSASVLSGSEAFF.

The table lists this clonotype with a few counts. This chain links TRBV15 with TRBJ2-5; 7 bases fit TRBD1. J gave up 2 bases and V 2 bases, and 8 bases lay outside the gene matches. The CDR3 loop spans 16 amino acids. Germline-derived CDR1 and CDR2 are LNHNV and YYDKDF (reference sequence). This CDR3 is CATSRRTGGPQETQYF. The DNA of the CDR3 is TGTGCCACCAGCAGAAGGACAGGCGGCCCTCAAGAGACCCAGTACTTC.

The chain combines TRBV7-2 with TRBJ2-6; 8 bases line up with TRBD2. Germline V gene data show CDR1 as SGHTA and CDR2 as FQGNSA. The CDR3 totals 17 residues. V was clipped by 3 bases and J by 2 bases; unmatched bases: 6. In DNA form, the CDR3 reads TGTGCCAGCAGCTTGACTAGCGTGACTACTGGGGCCAACGTCCTGACTTTC. Protein sequence: CASSLTSVTTGANVLTF.

The chain carries TRBV19 and TRBJ1-1; the D gene is possibly TRBD1 (5 bases). Trimming shortened V by 4 bases and J by 2 bases, and 11 bases separated the two germline ends. Germline V gene lookup returns CDR1 LNHDA and CDR2 SQIVND (reference sequence). CDR3 length equals 14 residues. The chain's CDR3 is CASSRQSYNTEAFF. The CDR3 DNA follows: TGTGCCAGTAGTAGACAGAGTTATAACACTGAAGCTTTCTTT. Filled out from reference TRBV19 and TRBJ1-1, the complete variable domain reads DGGITQSPKYLFRKEGQNVTLSCEQNLNHDAMYWYRQDPGQGLRLIYYSQIVNDFQKGDIAEGYSVSREKKESFPLTVTSAQKNPTAFYLCASSRQSYNTEAFFGQGTRLTVV.